These 17 T cell receptor beta chains came from one sample sequenced in a study of monozygotic twins with inflammatory bowel disease. Each CDR3 protein gets one entry in TCRdb, which reprocessed the 5' RACE reads and gives no DNA. Listed are 350,000 to 500,000 distinct CDR3 sequences; 2% to 2.5% falls within the top ten. Sample: blood. These receptor sequences come from a human donor with ulcerative colitis or Crohn's disease, or a healthy co-twin of an affected twin (not recorded which).

The chain links TRBV4-3 to TRBJ1-1; TCRdb returns TRBD1, unconfirmable since there is no DNA. Germline V lookup: CDR1 LGHNA, CDR2 YSLEER. CDR3 size: 16 residues. CDR3 amino acids: CASSQGNGGVNTEAFF.

The gene calls are TRBV12-3 or TRBV12-4 and TRBJ1-2; checking the TCRdb D call of TRBD1 is not possible without DNA. The CDR3 spans 15 residues. The CDR3 reads CASSPQGTQNYGYTF.

This rearrangement joins TRBV20-1 to TRBJ2-3; the TRBD2 assignment by TCRdb is unverifiable without DNA. CDR3 length equals 14 residues. CDR1 DFQATT and CDR2 SNEGSKA come from the germline V gene (reference sequence). CDR3 protein: CSAPRAGEADTQYF.

The CDR3 protein is CASSQDRTGGSNHPQHF. The chain joins TRBV4-3 to TRBJ1-5; TCRdb selects TRBD1, and the lack of DNA leaves this call unchecked. The CDR3 contains 17 residues. From germline, CDR1 is LGHNA and CDR2 YSLEER.

The gene calls are TRBV7-8 and TRBJ1-5; TCRdb gives TRBD1 as the D gene, but with no DNA this cannot be confirmed. The CDR3 spans 14 residues. CDR1 SGHVS and CDR2 FQNEAQ come from the germline V gene. CDR3 region: CASSPSGTNQPQHF.

The chain has TRBV18 and TRBJ1-5. Germline V CDR1 and CDR2: KGHSH, LQKENI. The CDR3 spans 14 residues. The CDR3 spells CASSPGVSNQPQHF. The variable domain in full, completed from reference TRBV18 and TRBJ1-5, reads NAGVMQNPRHLVRRRGQEARLRCSPMKGHSHVYWYRQLPEEGLKFMVYLQKENIIDESGMPKERFSAEFPKEGPSILRIQQVVRGDSAAYFCASSPGVSNQPQHFGDGTRLSIL.

The chain is built from TRBV18 and TRBJ1-1; with no DNA, the TCRdb D assignment of TRBD1 cannot be verified. The V gene's germline CDR1 is KGHSH and CDR2 LQKENI. This CDR3 region has 17 residues. The CDR3 protein is CASSTSGTGYMNTEAFF.

The chain has TRBV18 and TRBJ1-2. Germline V gene sequence: CDR1 KGHSH, CDR2 LQKENI. The CDR3 sequence is 14 residues long. Here the CDR3 reads CASDSTGGTYGYTF.

The V call is TRBV20-1, the J call TRBJ1-1; the D call of TRBD1 rests on TCRdb alone, since no DNA is present to check it. The length of the CDR3 is 14 residues. Germline values: CDR1 DFQATT, CDR2 SNEGSKA (reference sequence). The CDR3: CSVQSGTLNTEAFF.

The chain links TRBV11-2 to TRBJ1-1; with no DNA, the TCRdb D assignment of TRBD1 cannot be verified. The CDR3 runs to 15 residues. The germline V gene has CDR1 SGHAT and CDR2 FQNNGV. Here the CDR3 reads CASSLVVTGGTEAFF.

The chain joins TRBV12-3 or TRBV12-4 to TRBJ2-2. This CDR3 contains 14 residues. CDR3 sequence reads: CASKGWQITGELFF.

The V gene is TRBV4-2, the J gene TRBJ2-2; as DNA is missing, the TRBD2 call by TCRdb cannot be tested. Germline values: CDR1 LGHNA, CDR2 YNFKEQ. The CDR3 covers 16 residues. CDR3 region: CASSQDPSGDTGELFF.

The gene calls are TRBV4-2 and TRBJ2-2; TCRdb's assignment of TRBD1 cannot be checked, as there is no DNA. Germline assignment: CDR1 LGHNA and CDR2 YNFKEQ. The CDR3 sequence is 16 residues long. The CDR3 spells CASSQEAGGYTGELFF.

The gene calls are TRBV5-1 and TRBJ2-1. The CDR3 spans 12 residues. Germline V gene lookup returns CDR1 SGHRS and CDR2 YFSETQ. The CDR3 reads CASSLAENEQFF.

The CDR3 here is CASSHQGQGGETQYF. The rearrangement joins TRBV3-1 to TRBJ2-5; TCRdb indicates TRBD1, and absent DNA this call remains unverified. The germline V gene encodes CDR1 LGHDT and CDR2 YNNKEL (reference sequence). The CDR3 covers 15 residues.

The J gene is TRBJ2-5, the V gene TRBV12-3 or TRBV12-4; the D call from TCRdb, TRBD1, cannot be confirmed without DNA. The CDR3 loop spans 19 amino acids. CDR3 amino acids: CASSPLGGLGRGGQETQYF.

V is TRBV7-9 and J is TRBJ2-1; TCRdb gives TRBD1 as the D gene, but with no DNA this cannot be confirmed. CDR1 SEHNR and CDR2 FQNEAQ come from the germline V gene (reference sequence). The CDR3 totals 16 residues. The CDR3 sequence is CASSLLPGGGANEQFF.